The 6 T cell receptor beta chains reported below all come from one sample, sequenced in a study of blood T cell repertoires in COVID-19. Here immunoSEQ multiplex PCR was the method, and the copy in TCRdb shows in-frame clones only, minus some. Counted here are approximately 99,000 clones, less than 75% occurring once; the ten biggest clones make up 1.5% to 2%. Sequencing was done on a sample of peripheral blood. The receptors originated from a woman in her 40s with acute or convalescent COVID-19.

The chain employs TRBV5-4 and TRBJ2-3; 11 bases align to TRBD2. Per the germline V gene, CDR1 is SGHNT and CDR2 is YYREEE (reference sequence). This CDR3 is built from 17 residues. J lost 1 base, V lost 0 bases, and 4 bases had no gene match. CDR3 nucleotides: TGTGCCAGCAGCTTGGTCGGGGGACTAGCGGGCACAGATACGCAGTATTTT. Protein product: CASSLVGGLAGTDTQYF.

A few counts support this clone. The V call is TRBV20-1, the J call TRBJ1-6; no firm D call. Trimming took off 3 bases at V and 8 bases at J, with 11 bases between the two ends. The germline CDR1 and CDR2 sequences are DFQATT and SNEGSKA (reference sequence). The CDR3 is 13 amino acids. The CDR3 sequence is CSASETSDSPLHF. The CDR3 DNA reads TGCAGTGCTAGTGAGACCAGCGATTCACCCCTCCACTTT.

This chain joins TRBV10-3 and TRBJ2-2; the match to TRBD2 covers 10 bases. The CDR3 has 14 residues. Germline trimming cut 6 bases from V and 5 bases from J; bases unmatched to any gene: 3. CDR1 ENHRY and CDR2 SYGVKD come from the germline V gene. CDR3 region: CAISPGLATGELFF. The CDR3 region has the DNA TGTGCCATCAGCCCGGGACTAGCGACCGGGGAGCTGTTTTTT.

V and J are TRBV28 and TRBJ2-3; D possibly corresponds to TRBD2 (5 bases). CDR1 and CDR2 (germline): MDHEN, SYDVKM. CDR3 length: 14 residues. The V gene lost 6 bases and the J gene lost 5 bases, with 15 bases spanning the gap. The CDR3 bases are TGTGCCAGCAGACCCTTTAGCCGGGGAGATACGCAGTATTTT. Its translation is CASRPFSRGDTQYF.

The CDR3 sequence is CAISSGTGGGTNEKLFF. CDR3 DNA: TGTGCCATCTCGTCCGGGACAGGGGGTGGTACTAATGAAAAACTGTTTTTT. This chain joins TRBV10-3 and TRBJ1-4; 11 bases line up with TRBD1. Losses at the gene ends were 8 bases for V and 2 bases for J; bases not matched to a gene: 10. The V gene's germline CDR1 is ENHRY and CDR2 SYGVKD. There are 17 residues in the CDR3.

This clone was counted a few times. V gene TRBV3-1 (or the pseudogene TRBV3-2) combines with J gene TRBJ2-7; a weak D match, TRBD1 (5 bases). The V end was cut by 1 base, the J end by 7 bases, with 17 bases between. Per germline, CDR1 LGHDT and CDR2 YNNKEL (reference sequence). The CDR3 is 15 residues long. CDR3 nucleotide sequence: TGTGCCAGCAGCCAAGCCACGGCAGGGAAAGTGGAGCAGTACTTC. It is translated as CASSQATAGKVEQYF.